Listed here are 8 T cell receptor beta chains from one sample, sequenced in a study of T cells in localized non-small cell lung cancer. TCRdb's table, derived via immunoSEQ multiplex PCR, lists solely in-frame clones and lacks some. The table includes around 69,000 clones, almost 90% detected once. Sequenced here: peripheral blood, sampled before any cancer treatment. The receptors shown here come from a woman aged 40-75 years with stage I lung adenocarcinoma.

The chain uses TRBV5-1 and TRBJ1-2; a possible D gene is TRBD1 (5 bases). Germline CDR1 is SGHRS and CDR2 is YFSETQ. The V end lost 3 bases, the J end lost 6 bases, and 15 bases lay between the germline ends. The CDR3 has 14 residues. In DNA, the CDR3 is TGCGCCAGCAGCTGGGTCCTAGGGGAACATGGCTACACCTTC. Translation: CASSWVLGEHGYTF. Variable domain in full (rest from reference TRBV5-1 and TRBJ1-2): KAGVTQTPRYLIKTRGQQVTLSCSPISGHRSVSWYQQTPGQGLQFLFEYFSETQRNKGNFPGRFSGRQFSNSRSEMNVSTLELGDSALYLCASSWVLGEHGYTFGSGTRLTVV.

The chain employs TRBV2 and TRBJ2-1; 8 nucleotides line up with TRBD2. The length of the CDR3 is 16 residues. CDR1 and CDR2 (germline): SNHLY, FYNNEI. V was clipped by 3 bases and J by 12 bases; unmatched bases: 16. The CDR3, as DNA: TGTGCCAGCAGTGAGATTGCGCGGGGGGCTGTGATGCGGCAGTTCTTC. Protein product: CASSEIARGAVMRQFF.

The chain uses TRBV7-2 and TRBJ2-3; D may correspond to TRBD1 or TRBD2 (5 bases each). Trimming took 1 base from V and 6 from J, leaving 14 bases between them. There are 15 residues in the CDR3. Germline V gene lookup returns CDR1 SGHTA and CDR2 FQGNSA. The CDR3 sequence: CASSLVGLGEDTQYF. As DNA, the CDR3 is TGTGCCAGCAGCTTAGTAGGTCTGGGGGAGGATACGCAGTATTTT.

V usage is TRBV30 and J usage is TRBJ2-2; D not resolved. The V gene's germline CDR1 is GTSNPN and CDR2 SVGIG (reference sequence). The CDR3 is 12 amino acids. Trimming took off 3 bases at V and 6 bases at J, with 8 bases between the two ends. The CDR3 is CAWSFPAGELFF. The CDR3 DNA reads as TGTGCCTGGAGCTTCCCGGCCGGGGAGCTGTTTTTT.

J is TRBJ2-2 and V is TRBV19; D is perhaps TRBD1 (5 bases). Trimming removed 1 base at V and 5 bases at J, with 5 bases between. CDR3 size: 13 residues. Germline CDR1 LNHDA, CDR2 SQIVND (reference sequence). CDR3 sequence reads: CASSIAGTGELFF. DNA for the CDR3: TGTGCCAGTAGTATAGCAGGGACCGGGGAGCTGTTTTTT. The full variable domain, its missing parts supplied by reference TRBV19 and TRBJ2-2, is DGGITQSPKYLFRKEGQNVTLSCEQNLNHDAMYWYRQDPGQGLRLIYYSQIVNDFQKGDIAEGYSVSREKKESFPLTVTSAQKNPTAFYLCASSIAGTGELFFGEGSRLTVL.

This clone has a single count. In DNA, the CDR3 is TGTGCCAGTAGTAGCCAGACTTATAACTATGGCTACACCTTC. Its protein is CASSSQTYNYGYTF. The rearrangement links TRBV19 to TRBJ1-2; D unresolved. Germline V CDR1 and CDR2: LNHDA, SQIVND (reference sequence). This CDR3 comprises 14 residues. Trimming left V 4 bases short and J 1 base short, with 10 bases between.

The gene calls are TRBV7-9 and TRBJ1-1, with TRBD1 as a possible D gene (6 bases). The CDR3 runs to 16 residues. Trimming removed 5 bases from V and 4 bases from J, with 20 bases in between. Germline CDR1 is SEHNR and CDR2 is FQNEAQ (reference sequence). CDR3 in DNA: TGTGCCAGCAGCGCCGGAGGGGGGGTTGAAAGCACTGAAGCTTTCTTT. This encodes CASSAGGGVESTEAFF.

The CDR3 here is CASSFTELGSYNEQFF. The CDR3 region has the DNA TGTGCCAGCAGTTTTACCGAGTTGGGGTCCTACAATGAGCAGTTCTTC. The chain couples TRBV28 to TRBJ2-1; no definite D call. CDR3 length equals 16 residues. From germline, CDR1 is MDHEN and CDR2 SYDVKM. The germline V and J ends were trimmed by 3 bases and 1 base, with 13 bases remaining between them. The whole variable domain, remainder taken from reference TRBV28 and TRBJ2-1, is DVKVTQSSRYLVKRTGEKVFLECVQDMDHENMFWYRQDPGLGLRLIYFSYDVKMKEKGDIPEGYSVSREKKERFSLILESASTNQTSMYLCASSFTELGSYNEQFFGPGTRLTVL.